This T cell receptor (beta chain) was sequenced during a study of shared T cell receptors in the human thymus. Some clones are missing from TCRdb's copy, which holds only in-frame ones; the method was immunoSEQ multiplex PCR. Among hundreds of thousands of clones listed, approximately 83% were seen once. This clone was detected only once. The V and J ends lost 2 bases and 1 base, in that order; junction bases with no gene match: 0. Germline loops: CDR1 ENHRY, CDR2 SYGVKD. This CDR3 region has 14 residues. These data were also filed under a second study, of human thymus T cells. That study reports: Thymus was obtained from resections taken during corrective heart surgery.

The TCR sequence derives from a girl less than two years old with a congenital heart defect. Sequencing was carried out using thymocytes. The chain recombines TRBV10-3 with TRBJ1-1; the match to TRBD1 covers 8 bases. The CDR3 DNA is TGTGCCATCAGTGAGGACAGGGGGAACACTGAAGCTTTCTTT. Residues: CAISEDRGNTEAFF.